This T cell receptor (beta chain) was recovered during a study of T cells expressing NK-cell markers. Study in general: From sorted CD3+CD56+NKG2C+, CD3+CD56+NKG2C- and CD3+CD56-NKG2C+ T cells came the TCR beta repertoires.

TCRdb re-called the 5' RACE reads; every CDR3 protein appears as one record, without DNA. This listing includes 130,000 to 150,000 distinct CDR3 sequences. Germline CDR1 is SGHTA and CDR2 is FQGNSA. The CDR3 spans 14 residues. Sequencing was done on a sample of blood T cells: a sorted CD56 or NKG2C T cell subset, CD4+ or CD8+ T cells, or bulk PBMC T cells (not recorded which). The genes are TRBV7-2 and TRBJ2-7. This receptor was taken from a man between 18 and 35 years old in good health. The CDR3 loop is CASSSTVQSYEQYF.